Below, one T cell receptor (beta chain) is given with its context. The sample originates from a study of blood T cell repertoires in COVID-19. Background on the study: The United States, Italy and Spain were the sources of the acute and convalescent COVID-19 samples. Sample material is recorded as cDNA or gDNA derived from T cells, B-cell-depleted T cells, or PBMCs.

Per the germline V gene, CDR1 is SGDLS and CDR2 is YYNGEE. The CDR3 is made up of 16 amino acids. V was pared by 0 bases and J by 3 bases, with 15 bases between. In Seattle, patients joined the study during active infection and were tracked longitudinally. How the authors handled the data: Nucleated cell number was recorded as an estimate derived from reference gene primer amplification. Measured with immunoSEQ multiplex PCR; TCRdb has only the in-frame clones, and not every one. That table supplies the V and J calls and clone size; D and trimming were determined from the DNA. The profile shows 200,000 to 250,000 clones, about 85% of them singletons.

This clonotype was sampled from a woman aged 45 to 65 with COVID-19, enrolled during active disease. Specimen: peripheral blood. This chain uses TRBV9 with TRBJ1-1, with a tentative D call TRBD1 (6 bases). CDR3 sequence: CASSVAGGGADTEAFF. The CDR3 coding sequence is TGTGCCAGCAGCGTAGCGGGGGGGGGCGCAGACACTGAAGCTTTCTTT. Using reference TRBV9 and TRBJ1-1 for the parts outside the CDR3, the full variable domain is DSGVTQTPKHLITATGQRVTLRCSPRSGDLSVYWYQQSLDQGLQFLIQYYNGEERAKGNILERFSAQQFPDLHSELNLSSLELGDSALYFCASSVAGGGADTEAFFGQGTRLTVV.